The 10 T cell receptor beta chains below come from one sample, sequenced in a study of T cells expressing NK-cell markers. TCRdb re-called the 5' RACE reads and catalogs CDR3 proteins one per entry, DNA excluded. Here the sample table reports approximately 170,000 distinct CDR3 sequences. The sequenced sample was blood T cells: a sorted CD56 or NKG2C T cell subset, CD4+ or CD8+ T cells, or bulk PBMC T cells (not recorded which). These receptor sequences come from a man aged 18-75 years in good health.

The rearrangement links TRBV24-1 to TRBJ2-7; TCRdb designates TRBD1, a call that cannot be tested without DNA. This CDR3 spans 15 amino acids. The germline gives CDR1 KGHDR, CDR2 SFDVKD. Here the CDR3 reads CATSEAGTGGREQYF.

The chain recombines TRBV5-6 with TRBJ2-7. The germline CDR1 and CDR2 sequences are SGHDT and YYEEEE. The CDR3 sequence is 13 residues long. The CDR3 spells CASSLRPPYEQYF.

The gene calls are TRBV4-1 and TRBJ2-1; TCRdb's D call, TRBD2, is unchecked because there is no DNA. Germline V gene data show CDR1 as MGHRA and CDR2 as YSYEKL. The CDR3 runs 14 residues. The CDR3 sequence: CASSQPREYNEQFF.

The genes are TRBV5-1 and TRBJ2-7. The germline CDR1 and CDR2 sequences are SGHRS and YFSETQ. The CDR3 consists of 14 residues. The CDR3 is CASSWGQSPKEQYF.

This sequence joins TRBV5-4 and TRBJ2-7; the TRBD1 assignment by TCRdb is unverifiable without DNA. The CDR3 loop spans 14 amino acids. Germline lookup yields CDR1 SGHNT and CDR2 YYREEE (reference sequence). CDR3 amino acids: CASSYGQGADEQYF.

The CDR3 sequence: CASSLNNPQTGYYEQYF. The V and J genes are TRBV7-9 and TRBJ2-7; TCRdb's D call of TRBD1 is untestable without DNA. Germline CDR1 SEHNR, CDR2 FQNEAQ (reference sequence). The CDR3 covers 17 residues.

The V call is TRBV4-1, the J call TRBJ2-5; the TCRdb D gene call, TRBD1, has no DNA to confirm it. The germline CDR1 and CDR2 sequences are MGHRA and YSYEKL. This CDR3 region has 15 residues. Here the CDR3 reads CASSQQQGAGGTQYF.

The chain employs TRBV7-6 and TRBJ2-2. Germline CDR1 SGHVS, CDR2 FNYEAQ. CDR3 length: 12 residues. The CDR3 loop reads CASSSYTGELFF.

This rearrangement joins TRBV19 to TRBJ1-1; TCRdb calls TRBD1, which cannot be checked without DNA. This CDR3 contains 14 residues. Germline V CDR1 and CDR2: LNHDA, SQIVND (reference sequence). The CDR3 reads CASSIQGAGTEAFF.

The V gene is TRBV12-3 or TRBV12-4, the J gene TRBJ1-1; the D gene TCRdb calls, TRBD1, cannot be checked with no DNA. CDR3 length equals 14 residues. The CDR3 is CASSFPGVETEAFF.